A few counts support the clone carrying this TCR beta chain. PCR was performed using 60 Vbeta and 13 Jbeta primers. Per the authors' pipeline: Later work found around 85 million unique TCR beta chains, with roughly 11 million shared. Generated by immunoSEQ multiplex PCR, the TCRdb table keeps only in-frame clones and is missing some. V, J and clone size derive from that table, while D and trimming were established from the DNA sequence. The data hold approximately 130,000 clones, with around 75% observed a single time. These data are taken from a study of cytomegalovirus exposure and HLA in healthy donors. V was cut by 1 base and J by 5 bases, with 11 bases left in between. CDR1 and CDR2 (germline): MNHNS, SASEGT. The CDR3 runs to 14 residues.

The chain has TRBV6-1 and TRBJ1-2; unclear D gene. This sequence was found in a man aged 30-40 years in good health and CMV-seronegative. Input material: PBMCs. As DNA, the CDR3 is TGTGCCAGCAGTGAAGTCTCAGGCTTATATGGCTACACCTTC. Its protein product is CASSEVSGLYGYTF.